The entry below gives a single TCR beta chain sequence along with its context. TCR beta libraries were built with iRepertoire HTBI primers and Arm-PCR of CDR3 regions. TCRdb used MiXCR to reprocess the multiplex PCR reads, holding one entry per CDR3 protein. The repertoire holds 350,000 to 400,000 distinct CDR3 sequences, about 17% seen once, with 20% in the top ten. This sample was included in a study of regulatory T cells in long-lasting Graves disease. Trimming stripped 4 bases from V and 5 bases from J, with 9 bases between. Per the germline V gene, CDR1 is MDHEN and CDR2 is SYDVKM. CDR3 length equals 14 residues. Noted time point: newly diagnosed GD, antithyroid drugs for less than 3 months. PBMCs provided the RNA from which the TCR library was made. Peripheral blood, at about 10 milliliters, went into EDTA tubes. These same data were also listed under a study on T cells in Graves' hyperthyroidism and ophthalmopathy. Turning to that study: A first-round RT-PCR of the TCR CDR3 used the HTBI primer set.

The material sequenced was peripheral blood mononuclear cells (PBMCs), taken at new diagnosis, from a patient treated with antithyroid drugs. This clonotype was obtained from a woman between 18 and 29 years old with Graves disease. The genes are TRBV28 and TRBJ1-6; D is ambiguous. The CDR3 region has the DNA TGTGCCAGCAGTTCCCGTTTCCATAATTCACCCCTCCACTTT. This sequence encodes CASSSRFHNSPLHF.